This T cell receptor beta chain is drawn from a study of T cells in Graves' hyperthyroidism and ophthalmopathy. RNA transcripts provided the source from which TCR beta CDR3 regions were amplified. Researchers ran a first-round RT-PCR on the TCR CDR3 using the HTBI primer set. TCRdb re-called the multiplex PCR reads through MiXCR, storing one row per CDR3 protein. The table includes over 500,000 distinct CDR3 sequences, approximately 17% detected once. The CDR3 covers 20 residues. Germline lookup yields CDR1 SGHDN and CDR2 FVKESK. The ends lost 1 base at V and 4 bases at J; junction bases unmatched: 16.

The sample consisted of blood. The rearrangement joins TRBV14 to TRBJ1-1; 12 bases align to TRBD1. The TCR comes from a woman between 18 and 30 years old with Graves' ophthalmopathy. CDR3 DNA: TGTGCCAGCAGCCAAGTCTTTGGGTCGGGACAGGGGGCTGGAGGCACTGAAGCTTTCTTT. Translated, it gives CASSQVFGSGQGAGGTEAFF.